The 17 T cell receptor beta chains presented below share a single source sample, sequenced in a study of T-cell memory formation after mild COVID-19 (dated by TCRdb to the early 2020s). Libraries came from 5' RACE. Sequenced on an Illumina NovaSeq 6000. In-frame beta chains were kept once TCRdb had trimmed the public reads at Q25 with fastp and called clones with MiXCR. A single entry per CDR3 protein holds the most common genes and DNA from its merged rows. The sample contains about 180,000 distinct CDR3 sequences, roughly 17% of them found a single time. The top ten hold about 1.9% of the sample. The sample comprised PBMCs or a T cell subset sorted from them (not recorded which). The receptors come from an adult woman who had mild COVID-19 (a few samples of this study predate the infection). The sample titles of this study are shuffled in the database, so cell type and time point are left out; the donor was told from shared clones.

The chain joins TRBV7-8 to TRBJ2-3; no definite D call. Per germline, CDR1 SGHVS and CDR2 FQNEAQ. V lost 1 base to trimming and J lost 5 bases, with 13 bases between them. This CDR3 region has 15 residues. The CDR3 DNA sequence: TGTGCCAGCAGCTTAGGTAGGCCTCTCGGAGATACGCAGTATTTT. This sequence encodes CASSLGRPLGDTQYF.

This clonotype was recorded a few times. V usage is TRBV5-1 and J usage is TRBJ2-7; D tentatively reads TRBD1 or TRBD2 (5 bases each). The CDR3 totals 14 residues. Germline V gene data show CDR1 as SGHRS and CDR2 as YFSETQ. Trimming cost V 1 base and J 6 bases, with 14 bases left between them. The CDR3: CASSLSRDAFEQYF. CDR3 DNA: TGCGCCAGCAGCTTGAGTCGGGACGCCTTCGAGCAGTACTTC. Drawing the rest from reference TRBV5-1 and TRBJ2-7, the complete variable domain is KAGVTQTPRYLIKTRGQQVTLSCSPISGHRSVSWYQQTPGQGLQFLFEYFSETQRNKGNFPGRFSGRQFSNSRSEMNVSTLELGDSALYLCASSLSRDAFEQYFGPGTRLTVT.

This clonotype appeared a few times. V usage is TRBV5-1 and J usage is TRBJ2-1, with no clear D. The germline CDR1 and CDR2 sequences are SGHRS and YFSETQ. V lost 2 bases, J lost 5 bases, and 11 bases lay in between. This CDR3 contains 14 residues. CDR3 DNA: TGCGCCAGCAGCTTCGGAGTACCCCACAATGAGCAGTTCTTC. Encoded protein: CASSFGVPHNEQFF.

Only a few counts were recorded for this clonotype. The chain is built from TRBV3-1 and TRBJ2-5; D possibly corresponds to TRBD2 (5 bases). Germline V CDR1 and CDR2: LGHDT, YNNKEL (reference sequence). V lost 4 bases and J 0 bases, leaving 6 bases between the germline ends. This CDR3 comprises 13 residues. The CDR3 region has the DNA TGTGCCAGCAGCCGGCGGGACCAAGAGACCCAGTACTTC. Translating gives CASSRRDQETQYF.

The J gene is TRBJ2-1, the V gene TRBV7-2, with D unclear. The CDR3 has 13 amino acids. Germline loops: CDR1 SGHTA, CDR2 FQGNSA. Trimming removed 7 bases at V and 6 bases at J, with 13 bases between. CDR3 DNA sequence: TGTGCCAGCACCCTTACCCCCGGCAATGAGCAGTTCTTC. It codes for CASTLTPGNEQFF.

The chain carries TRBV6-2 or TRBV6-3 and TRBJ1-2, with TRBD1 matching over 8 bases. This CDR3 is built from 14 residues. With V trimmed by 4 bases and J by 4 bases, 5 bases remained unmatched. Per the germline V gene, CDR1 is MNHEY and CDR2 is SVGEGT. CDR3 nucleotide sequence: TGTGCCAGCAGTTCGACAGGGGACTTCTATGGCTACACCTTC. As protein: CASSSTGDFYGYTF.

This clonotype came up many times. The chain employs TRBV4-1 and TRBJ2-5; possibly TRBD2 for D (6 bases). Per germline, CDR1 MGHRA and CDR2 YSYEKL. The CDR3 extends over 14 amino acids. Trimming cost V 4 bases and J 5 bases, with 14 bases left between them. The CDR3 DNA reads as TGCGCCAGCAGCCGGGTCGCGGGGCCGGAGACCCAGTACTTC. Its protein is CASSRVAGPETQYF.

V usage is TRBV20-1 and J usage is TRBJ1-1, with D perhaps matching TRBD1 (6 bases). The CDR3 is 12 residues long. The germline CDR1 and CDR2 sequences are DFQATT and SNEGSKA (reference sequence). The V and J ends lost 2 bases and 4 bases respectively, with 8 bases between them. Written as DNA, the CDR3 is TGCAGTGCTAGAAAAGGGGGCACTGAAGCTTTCTTT. This encodes CSARKGGTEAFF.

Only a few counts were recorded for this clonotype. This chain uses TRBV12-3 or TRBV12-4 with TRBJ1-3; D ambiguous. Trimming removed 2 bases at V and 0 bases at J, with 14 bases between. CDR3 size: 17 residues. CDR3 residues: CASSLRGLIYSGNTIYF. The CDR3 DNA reads TGTGCCAGCAGTTTACGTGGCCTGATTTACTCTGGAAACACCATATATTTT.

The J gene is TRBJ2-4, the V gene TRBV20-1; 7 positions agree with TRBD2. Germline loops: CDR1 DFQATT, CDR2 SNEGSKA (reference sequence). Unmatched junction bases numbered 9, after V lost 1 base and J lost 0 bases. There are 17 residues in the CDR3. CDR3 residues: CSARVSGLKLAKNIQYF. DNA of the CDR3: TGCAGTGCTAGAGTTTCGGGACTAAAATTAGCCAAAAACATTCAGTACTTC.

This chain uses TRBV5-1 with TRBJ2-1, with 8 nucleotides matching TRBD2. The trim removed 0 bases at V and 15 bases at J, leaving 8 bases unmatched. The CDR3 loop spans 13 amino acids. CDR1 is SGHRS, CDR2 YFSETQ, per germline. The CDR3 sequence: CASSLAVTSDPFF. Here the CDR3 DNA reads TGCGCCAGCAGCTTGGCCGTGACTAGCGATCCGTTCTTC.

The chain uses TRBV29-1 and TRBJ2-1; 12 bases align to TRBD2. V shed 4 bases and J 7 bases; nucleotides not matched to a gene: 11. The CDR3 spans 16 residues. Germline loops: CDR1 SQVTM, CDR2 ANQGSEA. The CDR3 DNA reads as TGCAGCGTTGCTAGACGGTTGACTAGCGGGAGTAATGAGCAGTTCTTC. Its translation: CSVARRLTSGSNEQFF.

J is TRBJ1-5 and V is TRBV12-3 or TRBV12-4, with 9 positions matching TRBD1. The CDR3 runs to 16 residues. The trim removed 5 bases at V and 6 bases at J, leaving 11 bases unmatched. CDR3 residues: CASSRDRVAEGQPQHF. In nucleotides, the CDR3 is TGTGCCAGCAGTAGGGACAGGGTGGCGGAGGGTCAGCCCCAGCATTTT.

The rearrangement links TRBV3-1 to TRBJ2-7, with 9 bases matching TRBD1. The trim removed 4 bases at V and 7 bases at J, leaving 8 bases unmatched. There are 14 residues in the CDR3. Germline assignment: CDR1 LGHDT and CDR2 YNNKEL (reference sequence). CDR3 residues: CASSRRDRVREQYF. As DNA, the CDR3 is TGTGCCAGCAGCCGCCGGGACAGGGTTCGGGAGCAGTACTTC.

This clonotype has a handful of counts. This chain links TRBV3-1 with TRBJ1-4; weak D call: TRBD1 (5 bases). The CDR3 totals 16 residues. Germline V gene data show CDR1 as LGHDT and CDR2 as YNNKEL (reference sequence). Trimming shortened V by 1 base and J by 8 bases, and 17 bases separated the two germline ends. The CDR3 reads CASSQGGLLQGEKLFF. As DNA, the CDR3 is TGTGCCAGCAGCCAAGGGGGCCTGTTGCAAGGCGAAAAACTGTTTTTT.

The chain joins TRBV30 to TRBJ1-1, with a possible D match to TRBD1 (5 bases). Germline CDR1 reads GTSNPN; CDR2 reads SVGIG (reference sequence). This CDR3 contains 15 residues. Trimming took off 4 bases at V and 5 bases at J, with 20 bases between the two ends. The CDR3 bases are TGTGCCTGGATCGTAAGGAGGCCTAGGGGTACTGAAGCTTTCTTT. Protein sequence: CAWIVRRPRGTEAFF.

The rearrangement joins TRBV24-1 to TRBJ2-7; D is possibly TRBD1 (5 bases). Per the germline V gene, CDR1 is KGHDR and CDR2 is SFDVKD. V was cut by 4 bases and J by 5 bases, with 14 bases left in between. The CDR3 length is 14 residues. CDR3 bases: TGTGCCACCAGTGACGGACATTCGATGGACGAGCAGTACTTC. Translated: CATSDGHSMDEQYF.